This T cell receptor (beta chain) was captured in a study of T cell responses to AZD1222 COVID-19 vaccine. With 5 bases removed from V and 3 bases from J, the gap between germline ends came to 8 bases. Per the germline V gene, CDR1 is DFQATT and CDR2 is SNEGSKA (reference sequence). The CDR3 is 11 residues long. Study results and caveats: Sampling captured repertoires only after the peak T cell response. Within unmutated variant regions lay the reported targets of nearly half of spike-specific TCRs.

In regard to this clone: Its target is not known.

The repertoire was sequenced with immunoSEQ multiplex PCR; TCRdb's copy has only in-frame clones and lacks some. The sample holds 150,000 or so clones, approximately 90% seen once. The sample was peripheral blood, taken 28 days after the second AZD1222 dose. The clonotype was recovered from an adult who received the AZD1222 COVID-19 vaccine. This rearrangement joins TRBV20-1 to TRBJ2-7; no definite D call. The CDR3 nucleotides are TGCAGTGCTCCTATCGGCTACGAGCAGTACTTC. Amino acid sequence: CSAPIGYEQYF.